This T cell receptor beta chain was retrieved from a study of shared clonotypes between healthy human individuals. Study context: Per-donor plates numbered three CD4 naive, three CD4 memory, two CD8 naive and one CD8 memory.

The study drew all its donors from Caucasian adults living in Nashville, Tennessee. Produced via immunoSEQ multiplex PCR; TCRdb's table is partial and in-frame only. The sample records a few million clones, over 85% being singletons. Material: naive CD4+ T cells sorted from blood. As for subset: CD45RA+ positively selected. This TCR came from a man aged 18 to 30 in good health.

CDR3 sequence: CARSLVRRFYNEQFF. Written as DNA, the CDR3 is TGTGCCAGAAGCTTAGTCAGGAGGTTCTACAATGAGCAGTTCTTC. The rearrangement joins TRBV5-3 to TRBJ2-1; D is possibly TRBD2 (5 bases). TRBV5-3 is an ORF, and what it does is uncertain. The V and J ends lost 2 bases and 3 bases respectively, with 12 bases between them. CDR3 length: 15 amino acids.